This T cell receptor beta chain was found in a study of cytomegalovirus exposure and HLA in healthy donors. Broader study findings: Accounts indicate the classifier identified cytomegalovirus status with strong specificity and sensitivity.

The donors were part of the validation cohort, which consisted of about 120 subjects and was separate from the first cohort of hundreds of subjects. Notes on this clone: Its matching antigen is unknown.

TCRdb keeps only in-frame clones here, not all; method: immunoSEQ multiplex PCR. In the table there are around 200,000 clones, 80% to 85% of which are singletons. Sequenced input: PBMCs. The receptor was derived from a woman between 18 and 30 years old in good health and CMV-seropositive.

CDR3 nucleotide sequence: TGTGCCAGCAGCTTGGCTGGGGGCCAACCCGGACAGCCCCAGCATTTT. Residues: CASSLAGGQPGQPQHF. V usage is TRBV5-6 and J usage is TRBJ1-5, with D possibly being TRBD1 (6 bases). The CDR3 spans 16 residues. Trimming shortened V by 0 bases and J by 7 bases, and 17 bases separated the two germline ends. CDR1 and CDR2 from the germline V gene are SGHDT and YYEEEE. Using reference TRBV5-6 and TRBJ1-5 for the parts outside the CDR3, the full variable domain is DAGVTQSPTHLIKTRGQQVTLRCSPKSGHDTVSWYQQALGQGPQFIFQYYEEEERQRGNFPDRFSGHQFPNYSSELNVNALLLGDSALYLCASSLAGGQPGQPQHFGDGTRLSIL.